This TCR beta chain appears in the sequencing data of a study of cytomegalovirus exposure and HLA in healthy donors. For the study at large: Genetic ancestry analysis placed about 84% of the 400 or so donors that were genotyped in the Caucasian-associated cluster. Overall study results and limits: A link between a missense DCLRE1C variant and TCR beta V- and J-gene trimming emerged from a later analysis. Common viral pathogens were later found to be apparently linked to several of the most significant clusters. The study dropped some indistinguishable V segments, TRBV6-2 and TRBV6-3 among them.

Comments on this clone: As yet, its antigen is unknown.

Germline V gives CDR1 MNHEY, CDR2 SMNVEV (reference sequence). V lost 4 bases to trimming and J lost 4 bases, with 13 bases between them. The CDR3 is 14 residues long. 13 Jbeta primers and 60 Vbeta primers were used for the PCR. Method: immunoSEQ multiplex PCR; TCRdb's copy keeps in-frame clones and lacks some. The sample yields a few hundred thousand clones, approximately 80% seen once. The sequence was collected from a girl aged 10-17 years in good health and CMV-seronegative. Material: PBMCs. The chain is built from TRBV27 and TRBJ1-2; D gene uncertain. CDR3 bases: TGTGCCAGCAGTTGGCCATCCCTTCGCTATGGCTACACCTTC. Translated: CASSWPSLRYGYTF.